A single sample gave rise to the 6 T cell receptor beta chains below, sequenced in a study of blood T cells in healthy people across ages. PCR was performed a second time for about 6 to 12 cycles using a sample-barcoded 5' primer and a J-beta primer mix. TCRdb recomputed calls from the 5' RACE reads with MiXCR, one row per CDR3 protein. The sample has 1.5 million to 2 million distinct CDR3 sequences; roughly a third are singletons. Material for sequencing was blood. Receptors originate from a woman aged 30 to 39 in good health.

The rearrangement joins TRBV7-2 to TRBJ2-5; D is undetermined. V lost 3 bases and J 0 bases, leaving 8 bases between the germline ends. The germline gives CDR1 SGHTA, CDR2 FQGNSA. This CDR3 comprises 14 residues. CDR3 amino acids: CASSFTSYQETQYF. The CDR3 nucleotides are TGTGCCAGCAGCTTTACAAGTTACCAAGAGACCCAGTACTTC.

J is TRBJ2-7 and V is TRBV11-2; maybe TRBD1 (6 bases). V was cut by 2 bases and J by 6 bases, with 11 bases left in between. The germline V gene has CDR1 SGHAT and CDR2 FQNNGV. The CDR3 sequence is 13 residues long. The CDR3 sequence: CASSLYKGGEQYF. In nucleotides, the CDR3 is TGTGCCAGCAGCTTATATAAAGGGGGCGAGCAGTACTTC.

This clonotype was counted many times. The chain is built from TRBV7-9 and TRBJ2-7, with D perhaps TRBD1 (5 bases). The CDR3 loop spans 14 amino acids. CDR1 and CDR2 from the germline V gene are SEHNR and FQNEAQ (reference sequence). The V and J ends lost 4 bases and 2 bases respectively, with 12 bases between them. The CDR3 protein is CASSSSTDTYEQYF. CDR3 in DNA: TGTGCCAGCAGCTCATCGACAGATACCTACGAGCAGTACTTC.

The V call is TRBV11-2, the J call TRBJ2-7; D may correspond to TRBD1 or TRBD2 (6 bases each). With 3 bases removed from V and 0 bases from J, the gap between germline ends came to 15 bases. The CDR3 has 16 residues. Germline loops: CDR1 SGHAT, CDR2 FQNNGV. CDR3 residues: CASSLEGTILSYEQYF. In nucleotides, the CDR3 is TGTGCCAGCAGCTTGGAGGGGACAATTCTCTCCTACGAGCAGTACTTC.

V gene TRBV9 combines with J gene TRBJ2-1; D unresolved. The V gene lost 7 bases and the J gene lost 9 bases, with 14 bases spanning the gap. The length of the CDR3 is 12 residues. In germline, CDR1 is SGDLS, CDR2 YYNGEE. Written as DNA, the CDR3 is TGTGCCAGCTCCCGCAAGCCGAGTGAGCAGTTCTTC. Translation: CASSRKPSEQFF.

This clonotype was counted many times. The rearrangement uses TRBV12-3 or TRBV12-4 and TRBJ2-5; 12 nucleotides line up with TRBD1. This CDR3 spans 14 amino acids. The ends lost 5 bases at V and 5 bases at J; junction bases unmatched: 3. As DNA, the CDR3 is TGTGCCAGCAGTCAGGGACAGGGGGCTGAGACCCAGTACTTC. Translated, it gives CASSQGQGAETQYF.